A single sample gave rise to the 30 T cell receptor beta chains below, sequenced in a study of blood T cells in healthy people across ages. The authors ran a second PCR of 7 to 11 cycles using a sample-barcoded 5' primer and a J-beta primer mix. TCRdb called the 5' RACE reads again in MiXCR, with one record for every CDR3 protein. The table records approximately 580,000 distinct CDR3 sequences, around 24% of them present only once. The data were also submitted as part of a second study, on T cells of mothers and their children.

Material for sequencing was blood. Receptors originate from a boy between 10 and 17 years old in good health.

This clonotype has more than one count but fewer than ten. V gene TRBV7-2 combines with J gene TRBJ2-1; possibly TRBD2 for D (5 bases). CDR3 length: 17 residues. V was cut by 3 bases and J by 0 bases, with 15 bases left in between. CDR1 is SGHTA and CDR2 is FQGNSA in the germline V gene. The CDR3 is CASSLAGLGLSYNEQFF. Here the CDR3 DNA reads TGTGCCAGCAGCTTGGCGGGCCTGGGCCTCTCCTACAATGAGCAGTTCTTC.

DNA for the CDR3: TGTGCCAGCAGCGCCGACCACAGCTCCTACAATGAGCAGTTCTTC. It is translated as CASSADHSSYNEQFF. The chain combines TRBV7-2 with TRBJ2-1; D gene ambiguous. Germline V gene lookup returns CDR1 SGHTA and CDR2 FQGNSA. The CDR3 loop spans 15 amino acids. Trimming shortened V by 5 bases and J by 0 bases, and 11 bases separated the two germline ends.

This clonotype was seen a handful of times. Sequence at one end of the junction differs from germline and may be a read error. The rearrangement joins TRBV29-1 to TRBJ2-5; 9 nucleotides line up with TRBD1. CDR1 and CDR2 from the germline V gene are SQVTM and ANQGSEA. CDR3 length: 15 amino acids. Written as DNA, the CDR3 is TGCAGCGTTGAAATCCGGGACAGGGAGTTTGAGACCCAGCACTTC. Its translation: CSVEIRDREFETQHF.

This chain uses TRBV20-1 with TRBJ1-3; D is unresolved. The CDR3 is 14 residues long. Trimming removed 0 bases from V and 0 bases from J, with 6 bases in between. Germline values: CDR1 DFQATT, CDR2 SNEGSKA (reference sequence). The CDR3 region is CSARDSHSGNTIYF. In DNA form, the CDR3 reads TGCAGTGCTAGAGACAGCCACTCTGGAAACACCATATATTTT.

Only a few counts were recorded for this clonotype. The chain joins TRBV10-3 to TRBJ1-1, with D possibly being TRBD1 (6 bases). The germline gives CDR1 ENHRY, CDR2 SYGVKD. The V and J ends lost 1 base and 1 base respectively, with 10 bases between them. CDR3 length equals 15 residues. Written as DNA, the CDR3 is TGTGCCATCAGTGAGTACCAGACAGGGAACACTGAAGCTTTCTTT. Its translation is CAISEYQTGNTEAFF.

The chain joins TRBV18 to TRBJ1-6, with D unresolved. The CDR3 length is 17 residues. V lost 2 bases, J lost 3 bases, and 14 bases lay in between. Germline V lookup: CDR1 KGHSH, CDR2 LQKENI. The CDR3 sequence is CASSPAGRQHYNSPLHF. CDR3 nucleotide sequence: TGTGCCAGCTCACCAGCAGGTCGGCAGCACTATAATTCACCCCTCCACTTT.

This clonotype was observed a few times. The chain uses TRBV27 and TRBJ1-3; no clear D gene. Deletions cut 3 bases from V and 0 bases from J, with 6 bases between. Germline V gene sequence: CDR1 MNHEY, CDR2 SMNVEV (reference sequence). This CDR3 contains 14 residues. CDR3 DNA: TGTGCCAGCAGTTTTACCAGCTCTGGAAACACCATATATTTT. It codes for CASSFTSSGNTIYF.

This rearrangement joins TRBV5-1 to TRBJ2-1; 10 bases match TRBD2. The ends lost 0 bases at V and 0 bases at J; junction bases unmatched: 15. The CDR3 runs to 21 residues. CDR1 and CDR2 (germline): SGHRS, YFSETQ. CDR3 bases: TGCGCCAGCAGCTTGGTCCTCGGAGCGGGGGGGCGGTCGAGCTCCTACAATGAGCAGTTCTTC. It translates to CASSLVLGAGGRSSSYNEQFF. The full variable domain, with the rest looked up from reference TRBV5-1 and TRBJ2-1, is KAGVTQTPRYLIKTRGQQVTLSCSPISGHRSVSWYQQTPGQGLQFLFEYFSETQRNKGNFPGRFSGRQFSNSRSEMNVSTLELGDSALYLCASSLVLGAGGRSSSYNEQFFGPGTRLTVL.

V gene TRBV5-1 combines with J gene TRBJ2-2; TRBD1 matches at 9 bases. CDR3 size: 17 residues. Germline V gene sequence: CDR1 SGHRS, CDR2 YFSETQ. After removal of 0 bases from V and 3 bases from J, the junction contained 6 bases not matched to a gene. The CDR3 DNA follows: TGCGCCAGCAGCTTGGAGGACAGGGGCCATCACACCGGGGAGCTGTTTTTT. Its protein product is CASSLEDRGHHTGELFF.

V usage is TRBV5-1 and J usage is TRBJ2-5; a possible D gene is TRBD1 (5 bases). The CDR3 is 15 residues long. Trimming stripped 5 bases from V and 5 bases from J, with 19 bases between. Germline CDR1 is SGHRS and CDR2 is YFSETQ. In DNA, the CDR3 is TGCGCCAGCAGAGGAACAGGATCCGGTTGGGAGACCCAGTACTTC. The encoded protein is CASRGTGSGWETQYF.

This clonotype was found a few times. V usage is TRBV28 and J usage is TRBJ2-1; TRBD2 matches 11 bases. V was clipped by 5 bases and J by 4 bases; unmatched bases: 7. This CDR3 is built from 16 residues. The V gene's germline CDR1 is MDHEN and CDR2 SYDVKM. The CDR3 loop is CASSMIGTSGYNEQFF. CDR3 in DNA: TGTGCCAGCAGTATGATCGGGACTAGCGGTTACAATGAGCAGTTCTTC.

In its sample, this clonotype was seen a few times. The chain couples TRBV20-1 to TRBJ1-2; 12 positions match TRBD1. V dropped 1 base and J dropped 6; count of bases not matched to a gene: 9. Germline V CDR1 and CDR2: DFQATT, SNEGSKA (reference sequence). This CDR3 has 16 amino acids. This CDR3 is CSARAAGTGGLDGYTF. CDR3 DNA: TGCAGTGCTAGAGCGGCCGGGACAGGGGGCCTGGATGGCTACACCTTC.

The chain combines TRBV6-1 with TRBJ2-3, with 9 bases aligning to TRBD1. CDR1 and CDR2 from the germline V gene are MNHNS and SASEGT. V was clipped by 3 bases and J by 4 bases; unmatched bases: 5. This CDR3 is 15 amino acids long. CDR3 nucleotide sequence: TGTGCCAGCAGTGACCCGGGACAGGGTGCAGATACGCAGTATTTT. Its protein is CASSDPGQGADTQYF.

This clonotype was detected many times. The chain is built from TRBV18 and TRBJ2-7; D is uncertain. The CDR3 consists of 11 residues. V lost 2 bases and J lost 4, with 3 bases in between. Germline CDR1 and CDR2: KGHSH and LQKENI. CDR3 bases: TGTGCCAGCTCACCAGATTACGAGCAGTACTTC. It codes for CASSPDYEQYF.

This clonotype was detected a few times. The J gene is TRBJ2-7, the V gene TRBV6-1; 9 bases match TRBD1. V was pared by 4 bases and J by 3 bases, with 10 bases of the junction left unmatched. Germline V gene sequence: CDR1 MNHNS, CDR2 SASEGT. CDR3 length: 16 amino acids. The DNA for the CDR3 is TGTGCCAGCAGTGCTTCCCGGGGGACAGGGAACTACGAGCAGTACTTC. Amino acids: CASSASRGTGNYEQYF.

Remarks on this clonotype: At one end, the junction sequence differs from germline, possibly due to a read error. The chain couples TRBV29-1 to TRBJ2-1; tentative D call: TRBD2 (6 bases). From germline, CDR1 is SQVTM and CDR2 ANQGSEA. The CDR3 contains 14 residues. The CDR3 sequence is CSVARESSCNEQFF. Here the CDR3 DNA reads TGCAGCGTTGCACGGGAGAGCTCCTGCAATGAGCAGTTCTTC.

The rearrangement uses TRBV20-1 and TRBJ1-2; D gene unclear. CDR1 is DFQATT and CDR2 is SNEGSKA in the germline V gene (reference sequence). Trimming took 5 bases from V and 2 from J, leaving 9 bases between them. The CDR3 spans 12 residues. The CDR3 here is CSADPQNYGYTF. The DNA of the CDR3 is TGCAGTGCTGACCCACAGAACTATGGCTACACCTTC.

This clonotype was seen more than once but under ten times. This chain links TRBV4-3 with TRBJ2-3; 9 nucleotides agree with TRBD2. V shed 0 bases and J 5 bases; nucleotides not matched to a gene: 12. CDR3 length: 18 amino acids. Germline-derived CDR1 and CDR2 are LGHNA and YSLEER. DNA of the CDR3: TGCGCCAGCAGCCAAGAGGGCGGGGGGGCCGGTGGTGGAGATACGCAGTATTTT. Encoded protein: CASSQEGGGAGGGDTQYF.

V usage is TRBV6-1 and J usage is TRBJ1-5; D perhaps matches TRBD1 (5 bases). Germline V CDR1 and CDR2: MNHNS, SASEGT. The CDR3 loop spans 15 amino acids. V was shortened by 9 bases and J by 3 bases, with 18 bases between the two germline ends. The CDR3 here is CASKASGTANQPQHF. The CDR3 coding sequence is TGTGCCAGTAAGGCTTCAGGGACCGCCAATCAGCCCCAGCATTTT.

The chain couples TRBV10-3 to TRBJ1-1; TRBD1 matches at 9 bases. The CDR3 is 15 amino acids. Trimming removed 6 bases from V and 1 base from J; junction bases left unmatched: 6. Germline V CDR1 and CDR2: ENHRY, SYGVKD. In DNA form, the CDR3 reads TGTGCCATCAGGGACCTGACAGGGGGGAACACTGAAGCTTTCTTT. It encodes CAIRDLTGGNTEAFF.

This clonotype was picked up many times. This chain uses TRBV6-5 with TRBJ1-4; possible D gene TRBD1, 6 bases. Trimming cost V 1 base and J 8 bases, with 17 bases left between them. The CDR3 has 16 amino acids. CDR1 and CDR2 (germline): MNHEY, SVGAGI. CDR3 region: CASSYWDTREKEKLFF. The CDR3 coding sequence is TGTGCCAGCAGTTACTGGGACACCCGGGAGAAAGAAAAACTGTTTTTT.

The J gene is TRBJ1-4, the V gene TRBV25-1; weak D call: TRBD1 (5 bases). Germline-derived CDR1 and CDR2 are MGHDK and SYGVNS. The CDR3 runs 12 residues. V was pared by 5 bases and J by 7 bases, with 8 bases between. DNA for the CDR3: TGTGCCAGCAGTCGGGGGACTGAAAAACTGTTTTTT. As protein: CASSRGTEKLFF.

This clonotype was picked up a small number of times. V gene TRBV12-3 or TRBV12-4 combines with J gene TRBJ2-1; D ambiguous. V lost 3 bases and J 5 bases, leaving 8 bases between the germline ends. CDR3 length equals 13 residues. CDR3 region: CASSFNSHNEQFF. Here the CDR3 DNA reads TGTGCCAGCAGTTTTAACAGCCACAATGAGCAGTTCTTC.

Note on this clonotype: Its ends do not fully match the called genes, so a read error is possible. This chain links TRBV7-9 with TRBJ2-6; 11 bases line up with TRBD1. CDR3 length equals 16 residues. Germline CDR1 SEHNR, CDR2 FQNEAQ (reference sequence). The CDR3 DNA is TGTGCCGGCAGCTTAGGGACAGGGGGAGGCTTCAACGTCCTGACTTTC. The encoded protein is CAGSLGTGGGFNVLTF. The full variable domain, completed using reference TRBV7-9 and TRBJ2-6, is DTGVSQNPRHKITKRGQNVTFRCDPISEHNRLYWYRQTLGQGPEFLTYFQNEAQLEKSRLLSDRFSAERPKGSFSTLEIQRTEQGDSAMYLCAGSLGTGGGFNVLTFGAGSRLTVL.

The rearrangement links TRBV4-1 to TRBJ1-1; the D gene is possibly TRBD1 (5 bases). Germline V gene data show CDR1 as MGHRA and CDR2 as YSYEKL. Deletions cut 0 bases from V and 1 base from J, with 15 bases between. The length of the CDR3 is 17 residues. The chain's CDR3 is CASSQDQGHRTNTEAFF. CDR3 sequence (DNA): TGCGCCAGCAGCCAAGATCAGGGCCATAGAACGAACACTGAAGCTTTCTTT.

In its sample, this clonotype was seen many times. V usage is TRBV7-9 and J usage is TRBJ2-2; 11 bases are a match to TRBD1. CDR3 size: 16 residues. In germline, CDR1 is SEHNR, CDR2 FQNEAQ (reference sequence). V was clipped by 5 bases and J by 5 bases; unmatched bases: 7. The CDR3: CASSQGQGARTGELFF. The CDR3 coding sequence is TGTGCCAGCAGCCAAGGACAGGGGGCGAGGACCGGGGAGCTGTTTTTT.

Ten or more counts support this clonotype. The gene calls are TRBV5-6 and TRBJ2-5; D is perhaps TRBD1 or TRBD2 (5 bases each). Trimming stripped 2 bases from V and 5 bases from J, with 13 bases between. The CDR3 runs 14 residues. Germline CDR1 is SGHDT and CDR2 is YYEEEE. The CDR3: CASSLQVTGETQYF. Here the CDR3 DNA reads TGTGCCAGCAGCTTACAGGTCACGGGGGAGACCCAGTACTTC.

This clonotype was found once. The V call is TRBV29-1, the J call TRBJ2-1, with 7 positions matching TRBD1. Trimming at V came to 5 bases and at J to 3 bases, leaving 10 bases not matched to a gene. Germline V lookup: CDR1 SQVTM, CDR2 ANQGSEA. The CDR3 loop spans 15 amino acids. The CDR3 region has the DNA TGCAGCGTTAGAGACAGGGTACTGGGCTACAATGAGCAGTTCTTC. This gives the protein CSVRDRVLGYNEQFF.

This clonotype has at least ten counts. The chain has TRBV29-1 and TRBJ2-1, with 14 bases lining up with TRBD2. V dropped 4 bases and J dropped 9; count of bases not matched to a gene: 5. CDR1 SQVTM and CDR2 ANQGSEA come from the germline V gene. The CDR3 is 14 residues long. CDR3 in amino acids: CSVGGTSGGTEQFF. CDR3 nucleotides: TGCAGCGTTGGAGGGACTAGCGGGGGAACTGAGCAGTTCTTC.

The chain links TRBV6-5 to TRBJ2-2; 10 bases match TRBD1. With V trimmed by 10 bases and J by 1 base, 3 bases remained unmatched. In germline, CDR1 is MNHEY, CDR2 SVGAGI. The CDR3 totals 14 residues. This CDR3 reads CATGTGENTGELFF. CDR3 coding DNA: TGTGCCACGGGGACAGGGGAGAACACCGGGGAGCTGTTTTTT.